The 22 T cell receptor beta chains listed next were all sequenced from one sample in a study of blood T cell repertoires in COVID-19. Generated by immunoSEQ multiplex PCR, the TCRdb table keeps only in-frame clones and is missing some. The sample has 250,000 to 350,000 clones, roughly 90% seen once; the top ten hold about 9.8%. Source material: peripheral blood. Receptors originate from a man aged 18 to 29 with active or convalescent COVID-19.

This rearrangement joins TRBV6-5 to TRBJ1-4; possibly TRBD1 for D (6 bases). V shed 2 bases and J shed 6 bases, with 13 bases lying between them. Germline lookup yields CDR1 MNHEY and CDR2 SVGAGI. The CDR3 runs to 15 residues. CDR3 loop: CASSYTTGYHEKLFF. The CDR3, as DNA: TGTGCCAGCAGTTACACTACAGGGTACCATGAAAAACTGTTTTTT.

This chain connects TRBV19 to TRBJ2-7; D possibly corresponds to TRBD1 (6 bases). V was trimmed by 4 bases and J by 10 bases, leaving 20 bases between them. This CDR3 contains 14 residues. Germline V lookup: CDR1 LNHDA, CDR2 SQIVND (reference sequence). The chain's CDR3 is CASSTQTGPALQYF. CDR3 coding DNA: TGTGCCAGTAGTACGCAGACAGGTCCAGCCCTTCAGTACTTC.

The chain uses TRBV3-1 (or the pseudogene TRBV3-2) and TRBJ1-6, with a tentative D call TRBD1 (6 bases). Trimming cost V 3 bases and J 0 bases, with 9 bases left between them. CDR1 and CDR2 (germline): LGHDT, YNNKEL (reference sequence). CDR3 length equals 16 residues. The CDR3 is CASSQTGDSYNSPLHF. CDR3 in DNA: TGTGCCAGCAGCCAGACAGGAGACTCCTATAATTCACCCCTCCACTTT.

The chain links TRBV24-1 to TRBJ2-7, with 7 positions matching TRBD2. Germline V lookup: CDR1 KGHDR, CDR2 SFDVKD. The CDR3 is 12 residues long. V was pared by 4 bases and J by 6 bases, with 2 bases of the junction left unmatched. Written as DNA, the CDR3 is TGTGCCACCAGTGACCCGGGGGGCGAGCAGTACTTC. This codes for CATSDPGGEQYF.

The table lists this clone with a count of one. The CDR3 DNA follows: TGTGCCAGCAGTGAATATGGGACAGGACCGAACACTGAAGCTTTCTTT. This encodes CASSEYGTGPNTEAFF. V usage is TRBV25-1 and J usage is TRBJ1-1; TRBD1 matches 8 bases. V lost 0 bases to trimming and J lost 1 base; unmatched junction nucleotides: 4. Germline-derived CDR1 and CDR2 are MGHDK and SYGVNS. This CDR3 region has 16 residues.

The V gene is TRBV19, the J gene TRBJ1-2; perhaps TRBD1 as D (5 bases). This CDR3 contains 14 residues. Trimming took 6 bases from V and 0 from J, leaving 11 bases between them. CDR1 LNHDA and CDR2 SQIVND come from the germline V gene (reference sequence). The CDR3 nucleotides are TGTGCCAGTAGACCTGACAGCGCTAACTATGGCTACACCTTC. This encodes CASRPDSANYGYTF.

The V call is TRBV7-9, the J call TRBJ2-7, with TRBD2 as a possible D gene (6 bases). Germline CDR1 and CDR2: SEHNR and FQNEAQ (reference sequence). Trimming took 3 bases from V and 2 from J, leaving 11 bases between them. The CDR3 consists of 14 residues. CDR3 DNA: TGTGCCAGCAGCTTGGTAGCGGCCACCTACGAGCAGTACTTC. As protein: CASSLVAATYEQYF.

This chain links TRBV3-1 (or the pseudogene TRBV3-2) with TRBJ1-6; 9 nucleotides agree with TRBD1. The V segment lost 4 bases and the J segment 13 bases; nucleotides outside the gene matches: 8. This CDR3 region has 14 residues. The germline V gene has CDR1 LGHDT and CDR2 YNNKEL (reference sequence). The CDR3 DNA reads TGTGCCAGCAGCCTCCGGGACAGGGAGGCTCCCCTCCACTTT. This encodes CASSLRDREAPLHF.

This clone has a handful of counts. The gene calls are TRBV19 and TRBJ1-1; D is perhaps TRBD1 (5 bases). This CDR3 region has 13 residues. The germline V gene encodes CDR1 LNHDA and CDR2 SQIVND (reference sequence). Trimming stripped 7 bases from V and 4 bases from J, with 13 bases between. The CDR3 loop reads CASKGPGATEAFF. CDR3 in DNA: TGTGCCAGTAAAGGGCCTGGGGCCACTGAAGCTTTCTTT.

The J gene is TRBJ1-6, the V gene TRBV27; tentatively, D is TRBD1 (5 bases). Germline CDR1 reads MNHEY; CDR2 reads SMNVEV (reference sequence). The CDR3 loop spans 15 amino acids. Trimming shortened V by 2 bases and J by 12 bases, and 17 bases separated the two germline ends. The CDR3 DNA sequence: TGTGCCAGCAGTTTAAAGGATCCAGGGTGGGGACCCCTCCACTTT. Its translation is CASSLKDPGWGPLHF.

The CDR3 loop is CASSNLGQGICEQFF. In DNA form, the CDR3 reads TGTGCCAGCAGCAACTTGGGACAGGGGATTTGTGAGCAGTTCTTC. J is TRBJ2-1 and V is TRBV21-1; the D call TRBD1 from the table was never checked on the DNA. TRBV21-1 is a pseudogene locus. The CDR3 runs to 15 residues.

The chain uses TRBV5-4 and TRBJ2-1; 8 bases align to TRBD2. Looked up from germline, CDR1 is SGHNT and CDR2 is YYREEE (reference sequence). This CDR3 comprises 16 residues. The V segment lost 4 bases and the J segment 5 bases; nucleotides outside the gene matches: 11. Here the CDR3 DNA reads TGTGCCAGCAGCCGAGGGGGACTAGGGGCCAACAATGAGCAGTTCTTC. Translating it yields CASSRGGLGANNEQFF.

V is TRBV3-1 (or the pseudogene TRBV3-2) and J is TRBJ1-6, with 7 bases fitting TRBD1. CDR3 size: 17 residues. V shed 7 bases and J 8 bases; nucleotides not matched to a gene: 17. Germline V gives CDR1 LGHDT, CDR2 YNNKEL (reference sequence). The CDR3 bases are TGTGCCAGCAACATACGGGGCAGGGGGTTAGAAGATTCACCCCTCCACTTT. It specifies CASNIRGRGLEDSPLHF.

The V and J genes are TRBV12-3 or TRBV12-4 and TRBJ1-5, with a possible D match to TRBD1 (6 bases). The CDR3 totals 13 residues. Trimming removed 2 bases at V and 7 bases at J, with 9 bases between. CDR3 sequence: CASSLRGGQPQHF. The CDR3 nucleotides read TGTGCCAGCAGTTTAAGGGGGGGCCAGCCCCAGCATTTT.

The V call is TRBV7-2, the J call TRBJ1-3, with D hard to call. Germline V gives CDR1 SGHTA, CDR2 FQGNSA. V was trimmed by 4 bases and J by 0 bases, leaving 10 bases between them. CDR3 length: 15 residues. Here the CDR3 DNA reads TGTGCCAGCAGCTCCACCGCAGACTCTGGAAACACCATATATTTT. It codes for CASSSTADSGNTIYF.

The genes are TRBV7-2 and TRBJ1-2, with TRBD1 identical over 9 bases. The V and J ends lost 5 bases and 2 bases, in that order; junction bases with no gene match: 3. The CDR3 loop spans 14 amino acids. Germline assignment: CDR1 SGHTA and CDR2 FQGNSA. The DNA for the CDR3 is TGTGCCAGCAGCCGGACAGGGGAAAACTATGGCTACACCTTC. This gives the protein CASSRTGENYGYTF.

This chain connects TRBV5-4 to TRBJ1-1; 7 positions agree with TRBD1. After removal of 4 bases from V and 2 bases from J, the junction contained 8 bases not matched to a gene. Looked up from germline, CDR1 is SGHNT and CDR2 is YYREEE (reference sequence). The CDR3 runs to 15 residues. The CDR3 sequence: CASSPSGQVNTEAFF. CDR3 bases: TGTGCCAGCAGCCCAAGTGGACAGGTTAACACTGAAGCTTTCTTT.

In regard to this clone: This sample includes further DNA sequences coding for the same CDR3. Here the CDR3 reads CASSEGQGNEKLFF. The CDR3 bases are TGTGCCAGCAGTGAGGGACAGGGGAATGAAAAACTGTTTTTT. The rearrangement links TRBV25-1 to TRBJ1-4; 10 bases fit TRBD1. The V gene's germline CDR1 is MGHDK and CDR2 SYGVNS. The CDR3 totals 14 residues. Germline trimming cut 3 bases from V and 5 bases from J; bases unmatched to any gene: 0.

This rearrangement joins TRBV20-1 to TRBJ1-4, with a tentative D call TRBD1 (5 bases). Germline CDR1 is DFQATT and CDR2 is SNEGSKA (reference sequence). V was clipped by 3 bases and J by 2 bases, with 13 bases between them. The CDR3 contains 15 residues. The DNA of the CDR3 is TGCAGTGCTAGTGGGGCCCCGGGGACTAATGAAAAACTGTTTTTT. This translates into CSASGAPGTNEKLFF.

The chain employs TRBV7-9 and TRBJ1-1; the D gene is possibly TRBD1 (5 bases). Deletions cut 1 base from V and 0 bases from J, with 9 bases between. This CDR3 region has 15 residues. Germline lookup yields CDR1 SEHNR and CDR2 FQNEAQ (reference sequence). The CDR3 bases are TGTGCCAGCAGCTTAGTGCGGGGCGTGAACACTGAAGCTTTCTTT. The encoded protein is CASSLVRGVNTEAFF.

This sequence joins TRBV5-8 and TRBJ1-6; D unresolved. From germline, CDR1 is SGHTS and CDR2 YDEGEE. With 0 bases removed from V and 0 bases from J, the gap between germline ends came to 10 bases. The CDR3 consists of 17 residues. CDR3 DNA sequence: TGTGCCAGCAGCTTGGTAGTACGGAGCTCCTATAATTCACCCCTCCACTTT. Translated: CASSLVVRSSYNSPLHF.

This clone was seen only once. This chain connects TRBV3-1 (or the pseudogene TRBV3-2) to TRBJ1-6; 10 nucleotides agree with TRBD1. J gave up 10 bases and V 4 bases, and 10 bases lay outside the gene matches. The CDR3 is 16 residues long. Germline CDR1 is LGHDT and CDR2 is YNNKEL (reference sequence). The CDR3 protein is CASSLGGQGGGSPLHF. The CDR3 DNA sequence: TGTGCCAGCAGCCTCGGTGGACAGGGGGGAGGCTCACCCCTCCACTTT.